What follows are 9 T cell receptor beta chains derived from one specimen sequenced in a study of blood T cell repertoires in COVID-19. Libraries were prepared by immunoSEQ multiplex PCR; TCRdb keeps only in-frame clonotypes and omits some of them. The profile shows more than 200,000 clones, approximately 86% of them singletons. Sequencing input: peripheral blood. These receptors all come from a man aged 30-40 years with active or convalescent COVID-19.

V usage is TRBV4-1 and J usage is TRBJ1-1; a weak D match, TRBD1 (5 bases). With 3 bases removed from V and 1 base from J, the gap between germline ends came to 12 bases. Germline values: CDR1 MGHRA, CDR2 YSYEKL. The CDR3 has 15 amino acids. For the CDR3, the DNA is TGCGCCAGCAGCCAGGATAACGGGGGGAACACTGAAGCTTTCTTT. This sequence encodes CASSQDNGGNTEAFF.

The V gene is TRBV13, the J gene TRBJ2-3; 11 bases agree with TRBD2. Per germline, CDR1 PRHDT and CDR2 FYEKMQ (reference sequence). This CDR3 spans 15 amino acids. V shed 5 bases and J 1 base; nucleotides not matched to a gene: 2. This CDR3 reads CASSPTSGGTDTQYF. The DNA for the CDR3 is TGTGCCAGCAGCCCGACTAGCGGGGGCACAGATACGCAGTATTTT.

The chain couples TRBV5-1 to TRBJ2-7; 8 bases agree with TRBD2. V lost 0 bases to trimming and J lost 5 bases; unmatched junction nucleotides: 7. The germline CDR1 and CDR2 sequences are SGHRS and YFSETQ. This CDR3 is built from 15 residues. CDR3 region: CASSLEVGGAHEQYF. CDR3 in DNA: TGCGCCAGCAGCTTGGAGGTCGGGGGGGCCCACGAGCAGTACTTC.

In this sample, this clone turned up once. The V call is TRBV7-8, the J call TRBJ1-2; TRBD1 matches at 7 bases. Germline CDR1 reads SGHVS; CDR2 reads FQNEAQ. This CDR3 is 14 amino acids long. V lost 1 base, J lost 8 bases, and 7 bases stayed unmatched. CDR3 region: CASSLEQRGLGYTF. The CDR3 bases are TGTGCCAGCAGCTTAGAGCAGAGGGGGCTCGGCTACACCTTC.

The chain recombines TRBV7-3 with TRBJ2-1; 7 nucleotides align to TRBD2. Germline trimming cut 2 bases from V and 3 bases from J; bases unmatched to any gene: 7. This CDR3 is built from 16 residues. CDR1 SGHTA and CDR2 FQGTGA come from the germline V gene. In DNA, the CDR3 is TGTGCCAGCAGCTTAGTGGGCGGGGGTTTCTACAATGAGCAGTTCTTC. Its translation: CASSLVGGGFYNEQFF.

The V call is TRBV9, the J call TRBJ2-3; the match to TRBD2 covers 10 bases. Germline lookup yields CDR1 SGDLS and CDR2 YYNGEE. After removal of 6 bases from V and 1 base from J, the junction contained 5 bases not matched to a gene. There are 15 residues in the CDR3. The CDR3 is CASTGLAGGTDTQYF. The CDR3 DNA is TGTGCCAGCACGGGTCTAGCGGGGGGCACAGATACGCAGTATTTT.

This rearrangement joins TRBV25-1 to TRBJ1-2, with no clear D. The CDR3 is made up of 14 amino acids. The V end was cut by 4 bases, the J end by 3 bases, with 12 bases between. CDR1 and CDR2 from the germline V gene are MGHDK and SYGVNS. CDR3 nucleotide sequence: TGTGCCAGCAGTGGTAGGACCGGGGACTATGGCTACACCTTC. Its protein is CASSGRTGDYGYTF.

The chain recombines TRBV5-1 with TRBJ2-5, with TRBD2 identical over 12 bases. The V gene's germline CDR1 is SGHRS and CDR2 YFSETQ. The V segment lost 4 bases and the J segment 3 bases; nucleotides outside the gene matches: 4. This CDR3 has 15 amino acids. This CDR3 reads CASSVSSGGEETQYF. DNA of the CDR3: TGCGCCAGCAGCGTCTCTAGCGGGGGGGAAGAGACCCAGTACTTC.

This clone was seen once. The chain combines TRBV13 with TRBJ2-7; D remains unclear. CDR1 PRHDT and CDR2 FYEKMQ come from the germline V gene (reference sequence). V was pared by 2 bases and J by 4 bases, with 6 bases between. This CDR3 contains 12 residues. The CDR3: CASSLSGYEQYF. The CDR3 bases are TGTGCCAGCAGCTTATCCGGGTACGAGCAGTACTTC.